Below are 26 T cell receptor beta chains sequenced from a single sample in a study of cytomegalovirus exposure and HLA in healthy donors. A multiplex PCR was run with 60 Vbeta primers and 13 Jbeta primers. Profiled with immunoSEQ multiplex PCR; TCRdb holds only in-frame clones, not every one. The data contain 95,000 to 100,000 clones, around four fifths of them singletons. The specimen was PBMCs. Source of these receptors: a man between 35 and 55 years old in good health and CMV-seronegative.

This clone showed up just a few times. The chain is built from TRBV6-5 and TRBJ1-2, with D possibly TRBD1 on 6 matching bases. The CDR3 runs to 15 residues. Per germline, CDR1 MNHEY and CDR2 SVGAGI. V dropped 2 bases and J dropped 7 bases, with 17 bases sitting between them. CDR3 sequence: CASSYDGGAGFGYTF. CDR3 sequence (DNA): TGTGCCAGCAGTTACGATGGGGGCGCGGGTTTTGGCTACACCTTC.

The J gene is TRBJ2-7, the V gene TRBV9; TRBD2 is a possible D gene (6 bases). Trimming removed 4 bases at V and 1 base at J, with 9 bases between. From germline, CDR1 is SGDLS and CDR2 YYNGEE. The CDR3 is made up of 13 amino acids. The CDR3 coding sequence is TGTGCCAGCAGCCCCGGGGGATCCTACGAGCAGTACTTC. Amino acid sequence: CASSPGGSYEQYF. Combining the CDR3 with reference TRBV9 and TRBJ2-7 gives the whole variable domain DSGVTQTPKHLITATGQRVTLRCSPRSGDLSVYWYQQSLDQGLQFLIQYYNGEERAKGNILERFSAQQFPDLHSELNLSSLELGDSALYFCASSPGGSYEQYFGPGTRLTVT.

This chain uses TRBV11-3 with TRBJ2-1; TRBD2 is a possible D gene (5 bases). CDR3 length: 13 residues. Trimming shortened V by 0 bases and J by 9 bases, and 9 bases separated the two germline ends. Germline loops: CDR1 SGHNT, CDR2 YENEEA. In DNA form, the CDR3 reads TGTGCCAGCAGCTTAGACCGCAGCGGTGAGCAGTTCTTC. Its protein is CASSLDRSGEQFF.

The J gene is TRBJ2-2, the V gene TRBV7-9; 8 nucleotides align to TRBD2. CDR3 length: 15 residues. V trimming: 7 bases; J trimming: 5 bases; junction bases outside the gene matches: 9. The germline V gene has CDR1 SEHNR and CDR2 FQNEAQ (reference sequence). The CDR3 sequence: CASITGTRRTGELFF. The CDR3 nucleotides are TGTGCCAGCATCACCGGGACTAGGAGGACCGGGGAGCTGTTTTTT.

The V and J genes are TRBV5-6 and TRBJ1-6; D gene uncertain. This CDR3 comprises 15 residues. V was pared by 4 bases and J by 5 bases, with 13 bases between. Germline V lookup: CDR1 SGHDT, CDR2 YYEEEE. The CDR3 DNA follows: TGTGCCAGCAGCATACTAGGACCCAATAATTCACCCCTCCACTTT. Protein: CASSILGPNNSPLHF.

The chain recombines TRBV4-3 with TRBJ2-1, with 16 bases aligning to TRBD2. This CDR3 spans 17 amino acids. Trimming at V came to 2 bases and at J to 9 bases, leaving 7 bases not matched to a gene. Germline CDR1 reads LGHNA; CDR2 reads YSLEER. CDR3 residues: CASSQPGTSGGASEQFF. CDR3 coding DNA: TGCGCCAGCAGCCAACCAGGGACTAGCGGGGGGGCCAGTGAGCAGTTCTTC.

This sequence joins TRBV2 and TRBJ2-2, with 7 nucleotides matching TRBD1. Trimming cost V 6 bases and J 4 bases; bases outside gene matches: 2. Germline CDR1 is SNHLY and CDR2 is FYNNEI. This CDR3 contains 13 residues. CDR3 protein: CASRRGPTGELFF. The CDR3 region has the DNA TGTGCCAGCAGAAGGGGGCCCACCGGGGAGCTGTTTTTT.

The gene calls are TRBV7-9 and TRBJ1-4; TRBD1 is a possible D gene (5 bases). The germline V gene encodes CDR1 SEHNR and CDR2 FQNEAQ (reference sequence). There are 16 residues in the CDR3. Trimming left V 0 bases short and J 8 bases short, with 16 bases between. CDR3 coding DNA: TGTGCCAGCAGCTTAGCTGTGGGGCATCTTGGGGAAAAACTGTTTTTT. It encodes CASSLAVGHLGEKLFF.

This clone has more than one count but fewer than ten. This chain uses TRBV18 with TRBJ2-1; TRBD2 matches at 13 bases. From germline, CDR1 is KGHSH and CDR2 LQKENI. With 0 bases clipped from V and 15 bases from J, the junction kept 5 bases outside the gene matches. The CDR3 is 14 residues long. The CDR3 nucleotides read TGTGCCAGCTCACCACCGACTAGCGGGGGGCTGCCGTTCTTC. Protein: CASSPPTSGGLPFF.

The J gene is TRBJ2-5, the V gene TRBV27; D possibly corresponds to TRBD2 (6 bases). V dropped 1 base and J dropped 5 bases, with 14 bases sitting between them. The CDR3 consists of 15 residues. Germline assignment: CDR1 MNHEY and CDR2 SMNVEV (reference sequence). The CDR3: CASSLFQAGRETQYF. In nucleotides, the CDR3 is TGTGCCAGCAGTTTATTTCAGGCAGGGAGGGAGACCCAGTACTTC.

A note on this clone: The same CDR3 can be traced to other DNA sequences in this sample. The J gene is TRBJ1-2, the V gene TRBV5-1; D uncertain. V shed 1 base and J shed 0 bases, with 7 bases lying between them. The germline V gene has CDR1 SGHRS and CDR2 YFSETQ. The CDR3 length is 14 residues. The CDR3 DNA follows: TGCGCCAGCAGCTTGACAGAAGCTAACTATGGCTACACCTTC. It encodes CASSLTEANYGYTF.

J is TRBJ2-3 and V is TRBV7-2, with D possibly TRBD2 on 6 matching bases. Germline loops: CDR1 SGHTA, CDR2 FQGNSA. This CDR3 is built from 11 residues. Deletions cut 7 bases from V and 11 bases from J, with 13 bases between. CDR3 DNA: TGTGCCAGCACCGCGGGGCCCCGGCAGTATTTT. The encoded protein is CASTAGPRQYF.

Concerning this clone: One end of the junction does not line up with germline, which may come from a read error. In DNA form, the CDR3 reads TGTGCCAGCAGTACCTGGGGCAGGGATTTT. This sequence encodes CASSTWGRDF. This chain connects TRBV6-5 to TRBJ1-5; D is possibly TRBD1 (5 bases). The CDR3 spans 10 residues. Germline-derived CDR1 and CDR2 are MNHEY and SVGAGI.

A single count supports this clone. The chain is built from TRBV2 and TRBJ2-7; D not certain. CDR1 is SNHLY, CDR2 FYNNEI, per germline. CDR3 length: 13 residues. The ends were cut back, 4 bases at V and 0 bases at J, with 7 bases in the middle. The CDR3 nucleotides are TGTGCCAGCAGTGCTGGAGTCTCCTACGAGCAGTACTTC. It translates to CASSAGVSYEQYF.

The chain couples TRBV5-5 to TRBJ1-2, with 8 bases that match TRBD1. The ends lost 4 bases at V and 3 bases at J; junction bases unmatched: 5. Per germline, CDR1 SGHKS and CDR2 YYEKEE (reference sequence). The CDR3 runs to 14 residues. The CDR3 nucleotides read TGTGCCAGCAGCCAACACAGGGGGGACTATGGCTACACCTTC. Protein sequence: CASSQHRGDYGYTF.

In DNA form, the CDR3 reads TGTGCCAGCAGCGTTGGGGGAGGCTCACCCCTCCACTTT. Translated, it gives CASSVGGGSPLHF. The V gene is TRBV9, the J gene TRBJ1-6, with D maybe TRBD1 (5 bases). V was cut by 2 bases and J by 10 bases, with 10 bases left in between. The germline V gene encodes CDR1 SGDLS and CDR2 YYNGEE. The CDR3 extends over 13 amino acids.

The CDR3 sequence: CASSLQGAYGYTF. The CDR3 DNA follows: TGTGCCAGCAGCTTGCAGGGGGCCTATGGCTACACCTTC. The V and J genes are TRBV5-4 and TRBJ1-2, with 8 bases identical to TRBD1. Germline loops: CDR1 SGHNT, CDR2 YYREEE (reference sequence). J gave up 4 bases and V 1 base, and 0 bases lay outside the gene matches. The CDR3 is 13 residues long.

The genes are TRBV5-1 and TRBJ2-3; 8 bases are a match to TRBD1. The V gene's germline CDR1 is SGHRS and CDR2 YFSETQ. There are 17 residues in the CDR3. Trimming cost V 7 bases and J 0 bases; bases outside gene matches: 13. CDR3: CASAENRGAPSTDTQYF. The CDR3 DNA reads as TGCGCCAGCGCGGAAAACAGGGGGGCCCCTAGCACAGATACGCAGTATTTT.

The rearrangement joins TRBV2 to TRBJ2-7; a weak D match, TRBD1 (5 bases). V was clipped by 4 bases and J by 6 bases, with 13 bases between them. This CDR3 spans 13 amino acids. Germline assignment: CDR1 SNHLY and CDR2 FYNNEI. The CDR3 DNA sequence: TGTGCCAGCAGTGTCCGACAGTTTGGCGAGCAGTACTTC. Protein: CASSVRQFGEQYF.

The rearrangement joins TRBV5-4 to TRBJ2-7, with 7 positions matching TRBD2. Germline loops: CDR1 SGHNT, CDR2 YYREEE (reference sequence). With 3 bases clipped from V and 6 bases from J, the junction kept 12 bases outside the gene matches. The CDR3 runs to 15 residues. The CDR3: CASSSMGGIVGEQYV. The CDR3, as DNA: TGTGCCAGCAGCTCCATGGGGGGGATAGTAGGCGAGCAGTACGTC.

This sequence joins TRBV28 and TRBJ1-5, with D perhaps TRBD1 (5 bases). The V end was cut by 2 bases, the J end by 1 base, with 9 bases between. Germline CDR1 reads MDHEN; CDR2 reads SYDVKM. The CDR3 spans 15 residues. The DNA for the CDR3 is TGTGCCAGCAGTTTACCCAGGGTGAGCAATCAGCCCCAGCATTTT. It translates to CASSLPRVSNQPQHF.

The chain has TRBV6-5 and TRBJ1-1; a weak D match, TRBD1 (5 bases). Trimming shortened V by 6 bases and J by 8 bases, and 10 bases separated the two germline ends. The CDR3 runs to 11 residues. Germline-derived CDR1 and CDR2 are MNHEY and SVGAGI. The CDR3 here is CASSLNREAFF. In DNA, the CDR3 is TGTGCCAGCAGCCTAAACAGGGAAGCTTTCTTT.

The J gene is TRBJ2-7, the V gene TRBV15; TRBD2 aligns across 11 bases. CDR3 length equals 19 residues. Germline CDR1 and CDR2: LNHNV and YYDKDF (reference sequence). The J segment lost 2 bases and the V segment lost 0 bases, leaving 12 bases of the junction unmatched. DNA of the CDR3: TGTGCCACCAGCAGAGATGGAGGGCGACTAGCGGGGCTCACCTACGAGCAGTACTTC. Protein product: CATSRDGGRLAGLTYEQYF.

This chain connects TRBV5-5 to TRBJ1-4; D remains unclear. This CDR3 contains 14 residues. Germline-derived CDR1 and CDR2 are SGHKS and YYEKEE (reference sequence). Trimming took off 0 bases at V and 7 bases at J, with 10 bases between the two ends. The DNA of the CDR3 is TGTGCCAGCAGCTTGGGAGGGTTGGGTGAAAAACTGTTTTTT. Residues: CASSLGGLGEKLFF.

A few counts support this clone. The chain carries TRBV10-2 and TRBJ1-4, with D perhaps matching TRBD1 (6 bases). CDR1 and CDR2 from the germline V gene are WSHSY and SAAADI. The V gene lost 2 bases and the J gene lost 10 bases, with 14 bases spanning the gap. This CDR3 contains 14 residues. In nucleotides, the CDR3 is TGCGCCAGCAGTGAGGGGGGCCGTTTGGGAAAACTGTTTTTT. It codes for CASSEGGRLGKLFF.

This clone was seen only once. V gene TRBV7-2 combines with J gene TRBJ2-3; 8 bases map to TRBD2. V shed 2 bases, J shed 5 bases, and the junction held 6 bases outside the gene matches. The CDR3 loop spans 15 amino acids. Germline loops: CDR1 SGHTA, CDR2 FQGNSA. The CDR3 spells CASSLQSGGGDTQYF. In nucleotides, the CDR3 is TGTGCCAGCAGCTTACAGAGCGGGGGTGGAGATACGCAGTATTTT.